The 13 T cell receptor beta chains in this list originate from one sample, sequenced in a study of blood T cell repertoires in COVID-19. Generated by immunoSEQ multiplex PCR, the TCRdb table keeps only in-frame clones and is missing some. The sample lists 130,000 or so clones, roughly 80% occurring once. The sequenced sample consisted of peripheral blood. All receptors derive from a man between 45 and 60 years old with acute or convalescent COVID-19.

This chain connects TRBV5-1 to TRBJ2-3; 8 nucleotides match TRBD1. CDR3 length: 15 residues. CDR1 SGHRS and CDR2 YFSETQ come from the germline V gene. Losses at the gene ends were 2 bases for V and 3 bases for J; bases not matched to a gene: 5. The CDR3 DNA is TGCGCCAGCAGCTTCCCGACAGGGGTGACAGATACGCAGTATTTT. Encoded protein: CASSFPTGVTDTQYF.

The rearrangement uses TRBV6-5 and TRBJ2-1, with 12 bases identical to TRBD2. Germline loops: CDR1 MNHEY, CDR2 SVGAGI. The CDR3 contains 16 residues. V trimming: 4 bases; J trimming: 10 bases; junction bases outside the gene matches: 11. The DNA for the CDR3 is TGTGCCAGCAGTTCGTCTAGCGGGGGGGCCGTCGGGGAGCAGTTCTTC. Residues: CASSSSSGGAVGEQFF.

This clone was picked up a small number of times. This chain uses TRBV5-1 with TRBJ1-6, with 8 bases identical to TRBD1. The ends lost 0 bases at V and 7 bases at J; junction bases unmatched: 3. Germline V lookup: CDR1 SGHRS, CDR2 YFSETQ. There are 15 residues in the CDR3. For the CDR3, the DNA is TGCGCCAGCAGCTTGGCAGGGGGCGGAAATTCACCCCTCCACTTT. Translated: CASSLAGGGNSPLHF.

This clone was recorded only once. The chain employs TRBV7-9 and TRBJ2-1; the match to TRBD2 covers 8 bases. Germline V gene lookup returns CDR1 SEHNR and CDR2 FQNEAQ (reference sequence). Losses at the gene ends were 1 base for V and 10 bases for J; bases not matched to a gene: 9. CDR3 size: 15 residues. CDR3 amino acids: CASSLGSGGLREQFF. CDR3 nucleotide sequence: TGTGCCAGCAGCTTAGGGTCGGGGGGGCTGCGGGAGCAGTTCTTC. Full variable domain (missing parts from reference TRBV7-9 and TRBJ2-1): DTGVSQNPRHKITKRGQNVTFRCDPISEHNRLYWYRQTLGQGPEFLTYFQNEAQLEKSRLLSDRFSAERPKGSFSTLEIQRTEQGDSAMYLCASSLGSGGLREQFFGPGTRLTVL.

The chain has TRBV7-9 and TRBJ1-2; TRBD1 aligns across 8 bases. Germline V gene sequence: CDR1 SEHNR, CDR2 FQNEAQ (reference sequence). J gave up 2 bases and V 5 bases, and 7 bases lay outside the gene matches. The CDR3 is 15 amino acids. Here the CDR3 DNA reads TGTGCCAGCAGCCGGGGACAGGAGCCCAACTATGGCTACACCTTC. Translating gives CASSRGQEPNYGYTF.

This sequence joins TRBV5-6 and TRBJ2-1; 7 bases fit TRBD1. Germline loops: CDR1 SGHDT, CDR2 YYEEEE. Trimming removed 1 base from V and 2 bases from J; junction bases left unmatched: 12. The CDR3 extends over 18 amino acids. The CDR3: CASSLPGEIGQAYNEQFF. DNA for the CDR3: TGTGCCAGCAGCTTGCCAGGGGAAATCGGACAGGCCTACAATGAGCAGTTCTTC. Based on the CDR3 plus reference TRBV5-6 and TRBJ2-1, the full variable domain is DAGVTQSPTHLIKTRGQQVTLRCSPKSGHDTVSWYQQALGQGPQFIFQYYEEEERQRGNFPDRFSGHQFPNYSSELNVNALLLGDSALYLCASSLPGEIGQAYNEQFFGPGTRLTVL.

The chain is built from TRBV5-1 and TRBJ2-2, with 13 nucleotides matching TRBD2. The CDR3 has 17 residues. Germline CDR1 reads SGHRS; CDR2 reads YFSETQ. V shed 5 bases and J 4 bases; nucleotides not matched to a gene: 8. CDR3 region: CASSKLAGGPVTGELFF. The CDR3 coding sequence is TGCGCCAGCAGTAAACTAGCGGGGGGGCCGGTCACCGGGGAGCTGTTTTTT.

This sequence joins TRBV9 and TRBJ2-1; maybe TRBD2 (6 bases). The CDR3 is made up of 17 amino acids. CDR1 is SGDLS, CDR2 YYNGEE, per germline. V was trimmed by 4 bases and J by 0 bases, leaving 17 bases between them. The CDR3 DNA sequence: TGTGCCAGCAGCCCCGGCAGTGGGGACTTCTCCTACAATGAGCAGTTCTTC. Its translation is CASSPGSGDFSYNEQFF.

This clone was observed a few times. This rearrangement joins TRBV12-5 to TRBJ1-1; 8 bases line up with TRBD1. V trimming: 3 bases; J trimming: 4 bases; junction bases outside the gene matches: 1. The CDR3 contains 13 residues. The germline V gene has CDR1 LGHNT and CDR2 FRNRAP. The CDR3 loop is CASGFTGGTEAFF. Here the CDR3 DNA reads TGTGCTAGTGGTTTCACAGGGGGCACTGAAGCTTTCTTT.

This clone was seen only a few times. The rearrangement links TRBV14 to TRBJ2-3, with D perhaps matching TRBD1 (5 bases). Germline CDR1 SGHDN, CDR2 FVKESK. V gave up 0 bases and J gave up 4 bases, with 14 bases separating them. This CDR3 spans 16 amino acids. The CDR3 is CASSQEALIRADTQYF. The DNA for the CDR3 is TGTGCCAGCAGCCAAGAGGCTCTGATCAGGGCAGATACGCAGTATTTT.

This clone was observed a single time. This chain uses TRBV2 with TRBJ2-5; D gene ambiguous. Germline CDR1 and CDR2: SNHLY and FYNNEI. This CDR3 is built from 14 residues. Trimming removed 6 bases at V and 1 base at J, with 12 bases between. The CDR3 DNA is TGTGCCAGCAGATACTCTAGGCTCCAAGAGACCCAGTACTTC. Protein: CASRYSRLQETQYF.

The chain employs TRBV28 and TRBJ1-6, with TRBD1 as a possible D gene (5 bases). Germline CDR1 is MDHEN and CDR2 is SYDVKM. This CDR3 is 15 amino acids long. The ends were cut back, 3 bases at V and 1 base at J, with 7 bases in the middle. The CDR3 loop is CASSFQGSYNSPLHF. DNA of the CDR3: TGTGCCAGCAGTTTCCAGGGATCCTATAATTCACCCCTCCACTTT.

The chain joins TRBV12-3 or TRBV12-4 to TRBJ1-1; D ambiguous. This CDR3 has 13 residues. Deletions cut 3 bases from V and 1 base from J, with 6 bases between. The CDR3 sequence is CASSFAQNTEAFF. The CDR3 coding sequence is TGTGCCAGCAGTTTTGCACAGAACACTGAAGCTTTCTTT.